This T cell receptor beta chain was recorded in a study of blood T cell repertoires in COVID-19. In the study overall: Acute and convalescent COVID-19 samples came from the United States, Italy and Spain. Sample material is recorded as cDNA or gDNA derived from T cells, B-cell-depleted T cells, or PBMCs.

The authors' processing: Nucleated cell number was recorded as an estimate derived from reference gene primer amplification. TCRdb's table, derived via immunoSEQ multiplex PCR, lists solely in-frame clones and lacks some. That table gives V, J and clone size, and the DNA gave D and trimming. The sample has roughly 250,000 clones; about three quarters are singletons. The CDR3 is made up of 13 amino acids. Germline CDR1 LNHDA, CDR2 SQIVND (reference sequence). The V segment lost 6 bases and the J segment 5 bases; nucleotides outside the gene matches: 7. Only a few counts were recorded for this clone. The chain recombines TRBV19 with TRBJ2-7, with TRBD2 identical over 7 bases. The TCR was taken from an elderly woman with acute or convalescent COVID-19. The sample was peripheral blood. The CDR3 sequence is CASSRAGRHEQYF. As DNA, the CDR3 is TGTGCCAGTAGCCGAGCGGGACGGCACGAGCAGTACTTC.